These T cell receptor beta chains were read from a single sample in a study. Here immunoSEQ multiplex PCR was the method, and the copy in TCRdb shows in-frame clones only, minus some. The sample lists 60,000 to 75,000 clones, about 93% seen once, with around 4.5% in the top ten. The sample was PBMCs. All receptors come from a man aged 35-49 years with rheumatoid arthritis. CDR3s include the opening cysteine and the closing phenylalanine or tryptophan. The D gene is left open where the match is weak. Clone size appears in some rows only: once, few, many, or a class for an expanded clone.

j_gene,d_gene,abundance,v_gene,CDR3aa,CDR3nt
TRBJ2-3,TRBD2,NA,TRBV18,CASSGLAGTDTQYF,TGTGCCAGCTCCGGACTAGCGGGCACAGATACGCAGTATTTT
TRBJ1-1,NA,once,TRBV6-6,CASTSFGRQGSTEAFF,TGTGCCAGCACCTCATTTGGACGGCAGGGGAGCACTGAAGCTTTCTTT
TRBJ2-7,NA,NA,TRBV6-1,CASSEARVSSIPYEQYF,TGTGCCAGCAGTGAAGCGCGCGTGTCGTCCATCCCCTACGAGCAGTACTTC
TRBJ1-5,NA,NA,TRBV7-2,CASSLAASNQPQHF,TGTGCCAGCAGCTTAGCGGCTAGCAATCAGCCCCAGCATTTT
TRBJ2-2,TRBD1,NA,TRBV7-2,CASSLGQGPNTGELFF,TGTGCCAGCAGCCTCGGACAGGGTCCGAACACCGGGGAGCTGTTTTTT
TRBJ1-5,NA,NA,TRBV7-9,CASSFTGGPYQPQHF,TGTGCCAGCAGCTTTACGGGGGGGCCCTATCAGCCCCAGCATTTT
TRBJ2-1,NA,NA,TRBV7-3,CASSSRAANEQFF,TGTGCCAGCAGCTCGAGAGCGGCCAATGAGCAGTTCTTC
TRBJ2-7,TRBD2,NA,TRBV18,CASSPEGGRAYEQYF,TGTGCCAGCTCACCAGAAGGAGGGAGGGCCTACGAGCAGTACTTC
TRBJ1-6,NA,NA,TRBV6-4,CASSDGFGNSPLHF,TGTGCCAGCAGTGACGGGTTCGGCAATTCACCCCTCCACTTT
TRBJ1-5,NA,NA,TRBV27,CASGGQINQPQHF,TGTGCCAGCGGCGGACAGATCAATCAGCCCCAGCATTTT
TRBJ2-1,TRBD1,NA,TRBV7-9,CASSDGQGNDNEQFF,TGTGCCAGCAGCGACGGACAGGGAAATGACAATGAGCAGTTCTTC
TRBJ2-5,NA,NA,TRBV7-2,CASSLGGLQETQYF,TGTGCCAGCAGCTTAGGGGGGCTCCAAGAGACCCAGTACTTC
TRBJ2-2,TRBD1,once,TRBV24-1,CATSDRQGAPGELFF,TGTGCCACCAGTGATCGGCAGGGGGCGCCCGGGGAGCTGTTTTTT
TRBJ1-3,NA,NA,TRBV11-2,CASSLDLALPGNTIYF,TGTGCCAGCAGCTTAGATCTGGCCTTACCTGGAAACACCATATATTTT
TRBJ1-1,NA,NA,TRBV28,CASREGVTEAFF,TGTGCCAGCAGGGAGGGCGTCACTGAAGCTTTCTTT
TRBJ2-6,NA,NA,TRBV2,CASSETLRPGANVLTF,TGTGCCAGCAGTGAAACGCTCAGGCCCGGGGCCAACGTCCTGACTTTC
TRBJ2-7,TRBD2,NA,TRBV19,CASSRASGPYEQYF,TGTGCCAGTAGTAGGGCTAGCGGGCCCTACGAGCAGTACTTC
TRBJ2-1,NA,NA,TRBV9,CASSVVGGSSYNEQFF,TGTGCCAGCAGCGTAGTTGGAGGATCCTCCTACAATGAGCAGTTCTTC
TRBJ1-4,NA,NA,TRBV9,CASSERGGPRLNEKLFF,TGTGCCAGCAGCGAGAGGGGGGGACCCCGCTTGAATGAAAAACTGTTTTTT
TRBJ2-7,NA,NA,TRBV25-1,CASSGGYEQYF,TGTGCCAGCAGTGGCGGCTACGAGCAGTACTTC
TRBJ1-3,NA,NA,TRBV7-2,CASSLGTVQNTIYF,TGTGCCAGCAGTTTAGGGACCGTACAAAACACCATATATTTT
TRBJ2-7,TRBD1,once,TRBV6-6,CASSKTGAYEQYF,TGTGCCAGCAGTAAAACAGGGGCCTACGAGCAGTACTTC
TRBJ1-3,TRBD1,once,TRBV6-5,CASSYSGQGPGNTIYF,TGTGCCAGCAGTTACTCCGGACAGGGGCCTGGAAACACCATATATTTT
TRBJ1-6,NA,few,TRBV28,CASSRDLNNSPLHF,TGTGCCAGCAGTCGGGACCTCAATAATTCACCCCTCCACTTT
TRBJ1-2,TRBD1,NA,TRBV27,CASSEGQGRGYTF,TGTGCCAGCAGTGAAGGACAGGGAAGAGGCTACACCTTC
TRBJ2-7,NA,NA,TRBV14,CASSLAYEQYF,TGTGCCAGCAGCCTAGCGTACGAGCAGTACTTC
TRBJ1-6,TRBD1,NA,TRBV30,CAWRNLRDRENSPLHF,TGTGCCTGGAGAAACCTTAGGGACAGGGAAAATTCACCCCTCCACTTT
TRBJ1-2,NA,NA,TRBV7-9,CASSLVEVKAGYTF,TGTGCCAGCAGCTTAGTAGAAGTAAAGGCTGGCTACACCTTC
TRBJ1-2,NA,NA,TRBV9,CASSVVGQKGTF,TGTGCCAGCAGCGTAGTAGGACAGAAGGGGACCTTC
TRBJ2-3,TRBD1,NA,TRBV19,CASKGGRGTDTQYF,TGTGCCAGTAAAGGGGGCAGGGGGACAGATACGCAGTATTTT
TRBJ2-7,NA,NA,TRBV6-4,CASSDSTNMASYEQYF,TGTGCCAGCAGTGACTCCACGAACATGGCCTCTTACGAGCAGTACTTC
TRBJ1-4,NA,NA,TRBV6-2/TRBV6-3,CASSYSGSLNEKLFF,TGTGCCAGCAGTTACTCAGGGAGTCTTAATGAAAAACTGTTTTTT
TRBJ2-7,NA,NA,TRBV5-6,CASSSIPGTGWNYEQYF,TGTGCCAGCAGCTCTATTCCCGGAACAGGGTGGAACTACGAGCAGTACTTC
TRBJ1-2,TRBD1,NA,TRBV19,CASSLAWGQGFKGYTF,TGTGCCAGTAGTCTCGCTTGGGGACAGGGGTTTAAGGGCTACACCTTC
TRBJ1-5,TRBD1,NA,TRBV30,CAWTLTGLIGSNQPQHF,TGTGCCTGGACCCTGACAGGGCTTATTGGGAGCAATCAGCCCCAGCATTTT
TRBJ2-1,TRBD1,NA,TRBV18,CASSPQQQGIRDEQFF,TGTGCCAGCTCACCTCAACAACAGGGGATTCGGGATGAGCAGTTCTTC
TRBJ2-5,TRBD2,once,TRBV5-4,CASSPRTSGGEETQYF,TGTGCCAGCAGCCCCCGGACTAGCGGGGGGGAGGAGACCCAGTACTTC
TRBJ1-2,NA,few,TRBV27,CASSLSRGRSNYGYTF,TGTGCCAGCAGTTTATCGCGTGGCAGGTCTAACTATGGCTACACCTTC
TRBJ1-5,TRBD1,NA,TRBV28,CAIRRGQFNSNQPQHF,TGTGCCATCAGGCGGGGACAGTTTAATAGCAATCAGCCCCAGCATTTT
TRBJ2-2,TRBD2,NA,TRBV12-5,CASGPKTSGVMSTGELFF,TGTGCTAGTGGTCCTAAGACTAGCGGGGTGATGTCGACCGGGGAGCTGTTTTTT